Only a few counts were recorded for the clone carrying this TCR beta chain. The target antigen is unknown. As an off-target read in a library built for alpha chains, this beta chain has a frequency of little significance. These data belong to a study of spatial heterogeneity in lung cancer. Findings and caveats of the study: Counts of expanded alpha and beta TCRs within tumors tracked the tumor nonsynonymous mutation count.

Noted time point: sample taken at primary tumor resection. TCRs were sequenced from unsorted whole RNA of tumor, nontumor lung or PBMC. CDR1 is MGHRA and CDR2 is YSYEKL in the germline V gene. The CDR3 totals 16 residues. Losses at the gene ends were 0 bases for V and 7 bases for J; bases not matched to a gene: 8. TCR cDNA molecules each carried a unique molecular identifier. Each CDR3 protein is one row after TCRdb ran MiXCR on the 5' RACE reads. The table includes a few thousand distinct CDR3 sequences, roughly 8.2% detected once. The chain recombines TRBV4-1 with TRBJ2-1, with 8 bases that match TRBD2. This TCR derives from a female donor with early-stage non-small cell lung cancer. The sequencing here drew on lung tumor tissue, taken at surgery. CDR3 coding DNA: TGCGCCAGCAGCCAAGAACCCAGCGGGAGTACGAATGAGCAGTTCTTC. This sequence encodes CASSQEPSGSTNEQFF.